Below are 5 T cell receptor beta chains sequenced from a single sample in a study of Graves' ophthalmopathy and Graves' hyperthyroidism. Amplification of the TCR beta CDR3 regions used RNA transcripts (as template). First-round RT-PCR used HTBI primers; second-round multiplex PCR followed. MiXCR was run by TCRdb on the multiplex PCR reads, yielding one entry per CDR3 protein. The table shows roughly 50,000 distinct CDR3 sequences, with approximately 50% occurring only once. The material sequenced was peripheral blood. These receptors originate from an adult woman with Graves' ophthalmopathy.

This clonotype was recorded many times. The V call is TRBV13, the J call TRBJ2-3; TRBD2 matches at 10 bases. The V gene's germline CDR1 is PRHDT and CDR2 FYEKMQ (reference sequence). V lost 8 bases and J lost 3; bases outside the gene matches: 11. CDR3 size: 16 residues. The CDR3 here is CASGGLTSGATDTQYF. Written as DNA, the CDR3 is TGTGCCAGCGGGGGTCTCACTAGCGGGGCAACAGATACGCAGTATTTT.

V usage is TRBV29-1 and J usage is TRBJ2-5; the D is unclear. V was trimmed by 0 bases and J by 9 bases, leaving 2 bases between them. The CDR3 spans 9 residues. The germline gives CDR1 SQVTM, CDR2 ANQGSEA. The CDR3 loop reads CSVEDPQYF. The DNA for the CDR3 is TGCAGCGTTGAAGATCCCCAGTACTTC.

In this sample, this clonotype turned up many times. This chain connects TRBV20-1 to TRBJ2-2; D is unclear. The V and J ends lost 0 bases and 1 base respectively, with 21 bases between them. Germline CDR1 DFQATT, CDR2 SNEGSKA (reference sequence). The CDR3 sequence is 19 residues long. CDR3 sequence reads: CSARDFSTPDSKNTGELFF. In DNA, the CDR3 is TGCAGTGCTAGAGATTTTTCTACCCCCGACTCTAAGAACACCGGGGAGCTGTTTTTT.

The CDR3 loop is CAGRTSGTNEQYF. CDR3 bases: TGTGCCGGACGGACTAGCGGAACCAATGAGCAGTATTTT. The V gene is TRBV2, the J gene TRBJ2-3; 10 bases agree with TRBD2. The V gene's germline CDR1 is SNHLY and CDR2 FYNNEI. J lost 11 bases, V lost 11 bases, and 13 bases had no gene match. This CDR3 spans 13 amino acids.

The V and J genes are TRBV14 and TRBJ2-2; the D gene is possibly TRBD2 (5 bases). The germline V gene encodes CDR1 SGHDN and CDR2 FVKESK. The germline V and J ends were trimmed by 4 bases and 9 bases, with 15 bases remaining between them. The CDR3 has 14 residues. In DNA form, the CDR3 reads TGTGCCAGCAGCCCAGGAGGATCGGTGTGGGAGCTGTTTTTT. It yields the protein CASSPGGSVWELFF.